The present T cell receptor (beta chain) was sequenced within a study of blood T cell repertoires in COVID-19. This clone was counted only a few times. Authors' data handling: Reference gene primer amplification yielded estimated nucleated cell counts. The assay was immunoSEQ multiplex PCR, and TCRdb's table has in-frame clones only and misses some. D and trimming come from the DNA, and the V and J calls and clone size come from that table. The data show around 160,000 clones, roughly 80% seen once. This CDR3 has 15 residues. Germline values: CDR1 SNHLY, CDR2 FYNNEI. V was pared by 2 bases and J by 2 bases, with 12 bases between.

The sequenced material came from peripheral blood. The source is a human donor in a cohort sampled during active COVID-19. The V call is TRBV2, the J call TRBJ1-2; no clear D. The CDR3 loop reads CASSESGQPNYGYTF. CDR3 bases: TGTGCCAGCAGTGAATCAGGCCAGCCAAACTATGGCTACACCTTC.